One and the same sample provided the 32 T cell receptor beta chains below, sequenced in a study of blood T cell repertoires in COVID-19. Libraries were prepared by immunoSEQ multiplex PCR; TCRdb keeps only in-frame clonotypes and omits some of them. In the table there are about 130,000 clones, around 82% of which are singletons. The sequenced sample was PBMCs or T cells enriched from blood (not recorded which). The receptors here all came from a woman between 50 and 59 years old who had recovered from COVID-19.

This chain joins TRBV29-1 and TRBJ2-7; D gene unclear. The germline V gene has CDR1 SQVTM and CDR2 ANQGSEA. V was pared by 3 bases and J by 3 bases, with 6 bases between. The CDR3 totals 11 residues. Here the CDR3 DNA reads TGCAGCGTTGAGGGCAACTACGAGCAGTACTTC. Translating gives CSVEGNYEQYF.

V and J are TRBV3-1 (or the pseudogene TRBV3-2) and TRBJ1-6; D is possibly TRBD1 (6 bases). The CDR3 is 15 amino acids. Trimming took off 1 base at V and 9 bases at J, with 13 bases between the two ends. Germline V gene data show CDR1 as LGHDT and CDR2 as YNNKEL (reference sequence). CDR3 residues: CASSQGGRGTSPLHF. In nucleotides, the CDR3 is TGTGCCAGCAGCCAAGGTGGCAGGGGAACTTCACCCCTCCACTTT.

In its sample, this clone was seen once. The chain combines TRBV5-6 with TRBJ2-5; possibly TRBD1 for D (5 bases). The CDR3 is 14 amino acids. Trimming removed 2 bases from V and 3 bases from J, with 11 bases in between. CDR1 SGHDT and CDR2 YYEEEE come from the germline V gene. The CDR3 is CASSFDWGEETQYF. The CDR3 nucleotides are TGTGCCAGCAGCTTTGATTGGGGCGAAGAGACCCAGTACTTC.

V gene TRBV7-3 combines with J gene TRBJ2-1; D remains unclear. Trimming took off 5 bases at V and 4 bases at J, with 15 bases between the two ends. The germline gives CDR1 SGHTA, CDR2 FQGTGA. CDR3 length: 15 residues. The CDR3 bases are TGTGCCAGCAGCACAAAAGTGGCAAGTTACAATGAGCAGTTCTTC. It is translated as CASSTKVASYNEQFF.

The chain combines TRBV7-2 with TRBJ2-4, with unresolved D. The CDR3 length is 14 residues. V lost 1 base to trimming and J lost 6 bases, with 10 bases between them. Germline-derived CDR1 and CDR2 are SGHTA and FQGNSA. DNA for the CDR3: TGTGCCAGCAGCTTAGTGGGCAGATTAAACATTCAGTACTTC. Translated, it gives CASSLVGRLNIQYF.

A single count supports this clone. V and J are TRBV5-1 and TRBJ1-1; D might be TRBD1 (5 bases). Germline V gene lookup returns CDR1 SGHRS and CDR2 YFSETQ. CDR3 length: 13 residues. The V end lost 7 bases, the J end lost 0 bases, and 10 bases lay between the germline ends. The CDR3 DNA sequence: TGCGCCAGCTCGTCAGGGATGAACACTGAAGCTTTCTTT. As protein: CASSSGMNTEAFF.

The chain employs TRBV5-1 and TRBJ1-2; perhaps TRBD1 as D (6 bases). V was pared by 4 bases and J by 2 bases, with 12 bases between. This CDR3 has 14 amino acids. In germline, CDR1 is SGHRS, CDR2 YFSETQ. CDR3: CASSVDSSNYGYTF. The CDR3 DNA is TGCGCCAGCAGCGTGGACAGTTCCAACTATGGCTACACCTTC.

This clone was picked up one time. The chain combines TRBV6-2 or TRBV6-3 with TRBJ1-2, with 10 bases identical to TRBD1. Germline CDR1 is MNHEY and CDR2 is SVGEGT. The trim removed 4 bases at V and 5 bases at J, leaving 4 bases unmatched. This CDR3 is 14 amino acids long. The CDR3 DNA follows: TGTGCCAGCAGTTTCAAGGGACAGGGGTATGGCTACACCTTC. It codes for CASSFKGQGYGYTF.

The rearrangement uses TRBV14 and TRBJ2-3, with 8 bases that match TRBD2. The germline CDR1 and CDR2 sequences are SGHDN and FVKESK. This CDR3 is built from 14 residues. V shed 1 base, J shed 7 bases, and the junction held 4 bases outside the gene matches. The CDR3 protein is CASSQVTSGYTQYF. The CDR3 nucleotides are TGTGCCAGCAGCCAAGTCACTAGCGGCTATACGCAGTATTTT. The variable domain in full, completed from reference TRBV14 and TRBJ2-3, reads EAGVTQFPSHSVIEKGQTVTLRCDPISGHDNLYWYRRVMGKEIKFLLHFVKESKQDESGMPNNRFLAERTGGTYSTLKVQPAELEDSGVYFCASSQVTSGYTQYFGPGTRLTVL.

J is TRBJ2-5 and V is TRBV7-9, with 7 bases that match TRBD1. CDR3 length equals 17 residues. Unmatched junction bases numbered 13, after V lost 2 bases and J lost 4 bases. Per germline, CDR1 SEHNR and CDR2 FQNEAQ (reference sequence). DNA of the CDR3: TGTGCCAGCAGCTTAATTTTCGGGCAACAGGGGTTAGAGACCCAGTACTTC. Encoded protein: CASSLIFGQQGLETQYF.

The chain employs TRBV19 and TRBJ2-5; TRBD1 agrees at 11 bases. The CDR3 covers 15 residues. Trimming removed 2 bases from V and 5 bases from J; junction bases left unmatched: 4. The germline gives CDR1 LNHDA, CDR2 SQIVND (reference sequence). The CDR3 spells CASSIRTGGDETQYF. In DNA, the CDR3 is TGTGCCAGTAGTATAAGGACAGGGGGCGACGAGACCCAGTACTTC.

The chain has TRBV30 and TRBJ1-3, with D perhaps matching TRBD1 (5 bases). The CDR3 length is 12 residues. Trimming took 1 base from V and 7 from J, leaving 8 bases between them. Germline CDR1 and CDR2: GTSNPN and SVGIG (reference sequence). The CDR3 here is CAWSDPGNTIYF. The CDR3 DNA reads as TGTGCCTGGAGTGATCCAGGGAACACCATATATTTT.

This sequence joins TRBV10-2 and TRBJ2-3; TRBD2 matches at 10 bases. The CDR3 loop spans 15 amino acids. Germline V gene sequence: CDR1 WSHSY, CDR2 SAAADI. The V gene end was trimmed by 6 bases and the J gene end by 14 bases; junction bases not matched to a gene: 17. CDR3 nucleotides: TGCGCCAGCAGGCGAGCGGGGGGGCCCGGACCCCCGGCGTATTTT. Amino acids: CASRRAGGPGPPAYF.

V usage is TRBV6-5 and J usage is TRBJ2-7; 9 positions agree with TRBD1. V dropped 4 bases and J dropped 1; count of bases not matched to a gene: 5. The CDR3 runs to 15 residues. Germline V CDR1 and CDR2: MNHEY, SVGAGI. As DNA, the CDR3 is TGTGCCAGCAGTTTCGAGGGGACAGGGTCCTACGAGCAGTACTTC. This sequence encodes CASSFEGTGSYEQYF.

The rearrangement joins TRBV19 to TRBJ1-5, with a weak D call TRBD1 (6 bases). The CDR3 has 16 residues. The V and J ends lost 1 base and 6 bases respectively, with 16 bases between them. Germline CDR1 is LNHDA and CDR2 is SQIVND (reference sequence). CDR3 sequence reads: CASSIGGTRGSQPQHF. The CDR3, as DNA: TGTGCCAGTAGTATAGGAGGGACAAGGGGCAGTCAGCCCCAGCATTTT.

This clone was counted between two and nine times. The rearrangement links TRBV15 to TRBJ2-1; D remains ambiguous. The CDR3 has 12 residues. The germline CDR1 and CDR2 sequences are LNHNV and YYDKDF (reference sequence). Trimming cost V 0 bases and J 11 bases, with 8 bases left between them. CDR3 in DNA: TGTGCCACCAGCAGAGACATAGATCAGCAGTTCTTC. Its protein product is CATSRDIDQQFF.

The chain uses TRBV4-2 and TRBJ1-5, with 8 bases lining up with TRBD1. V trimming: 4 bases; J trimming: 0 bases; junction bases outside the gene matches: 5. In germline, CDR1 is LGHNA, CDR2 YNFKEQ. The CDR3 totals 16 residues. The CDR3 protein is CASSRTGIDSNQPQHF. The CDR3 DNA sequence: TGTGCCAGCAGCCGGACAGGGATCGATAGCAATCAGCCCCAGCATTTT.

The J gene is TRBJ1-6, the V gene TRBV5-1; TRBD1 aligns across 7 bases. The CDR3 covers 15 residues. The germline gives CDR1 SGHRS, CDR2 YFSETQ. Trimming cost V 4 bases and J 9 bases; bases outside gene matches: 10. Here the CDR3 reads CASSRLEGASSPLHF. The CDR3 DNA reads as TGCGCCAGCAGCCGCTTGGAGGGGGCTAGTTCACCCCTCCACTTT.

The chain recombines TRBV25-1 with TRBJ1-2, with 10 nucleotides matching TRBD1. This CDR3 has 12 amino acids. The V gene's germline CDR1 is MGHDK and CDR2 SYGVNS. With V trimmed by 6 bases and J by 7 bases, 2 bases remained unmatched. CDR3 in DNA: TGTGCCAGCAGGGACAGGGGGACTGGCTACACCTTC. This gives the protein CASRDRGTGYTF.

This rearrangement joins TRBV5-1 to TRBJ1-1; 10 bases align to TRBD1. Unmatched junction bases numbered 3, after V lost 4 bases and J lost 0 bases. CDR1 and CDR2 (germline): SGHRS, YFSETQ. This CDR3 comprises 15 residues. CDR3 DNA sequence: TGCGCCAGCAGCGGGACAGGGGCCATGAACACTGAAGCTTTCTTT. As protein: CASSGTGAMNTEAFF.

The CDR3 loop reads CASSLSRFYEQYF. CDR3 nucleotide sequence: TGTGCCAGCAGTTTAAGTAGATTCTACGAGCAGTACTTC. The J gene is TRBJ2-7, the V gene TRBV27; the D is unclear. Germline V gene sequence: CDR1 MNHEY, CDR2 SMNVEV (reference sequence). V was trimmed by 2 bases and J by 3 bases, leaving 8 bases between them. The CDR3 has 13 amino acids.

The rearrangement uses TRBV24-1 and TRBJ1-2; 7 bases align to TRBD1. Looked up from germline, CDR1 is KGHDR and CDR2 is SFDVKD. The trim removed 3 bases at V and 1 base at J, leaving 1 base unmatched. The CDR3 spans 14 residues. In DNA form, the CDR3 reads TGTGCCACCAGTGATCGACAGGGTAACTATGGCTACACCTTC. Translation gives CATSDRQGNYGYTF.

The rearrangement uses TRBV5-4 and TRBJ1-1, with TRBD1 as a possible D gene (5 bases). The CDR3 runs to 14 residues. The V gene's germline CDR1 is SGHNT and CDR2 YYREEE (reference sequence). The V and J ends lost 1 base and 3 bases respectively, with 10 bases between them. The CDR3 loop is CASSLSGGDTEAFF. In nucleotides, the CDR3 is TGTGCCAGCAGCTTGTCTGGGGGGGACACTGAAGCTTTCTTT.

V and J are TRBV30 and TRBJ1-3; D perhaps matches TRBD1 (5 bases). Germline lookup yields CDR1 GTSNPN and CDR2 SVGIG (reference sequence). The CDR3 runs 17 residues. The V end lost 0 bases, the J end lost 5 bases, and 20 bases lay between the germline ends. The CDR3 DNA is TGTGCCTGGAGTGTACCGAGCCGGGGGGAGTGGCGAAACACCATATATTTT. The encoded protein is CAWSVPSRGEWRNTIYF.

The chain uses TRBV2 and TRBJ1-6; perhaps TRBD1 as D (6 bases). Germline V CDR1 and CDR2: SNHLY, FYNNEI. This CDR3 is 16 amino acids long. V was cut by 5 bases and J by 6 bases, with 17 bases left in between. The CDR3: CASSLQGRTSNSPLHF. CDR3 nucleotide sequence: TGTGCCAGCAGTTTACAGGGAAGGACCTCTAATTCACCCCTCCACTTT.

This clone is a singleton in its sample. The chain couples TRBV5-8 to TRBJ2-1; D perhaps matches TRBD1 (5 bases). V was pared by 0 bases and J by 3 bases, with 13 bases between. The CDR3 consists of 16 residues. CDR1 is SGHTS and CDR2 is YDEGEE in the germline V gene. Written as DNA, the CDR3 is TGTGCCAGCAGCTTGGGAGTAGGGGATTACTACAATGAGCAGTTCTTC. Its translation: CASSLGVGDYYNEQFF. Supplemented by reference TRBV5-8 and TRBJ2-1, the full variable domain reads EAGVTQSPTHLIKTRGQQATLRCSPISGHTSVYWYQQALGLGLQFLLWYDEGEERNRGNFPPRFSGRQFPNYSSELNVNALELEDSALYLCASSLGVGDYYNEQFFGPGTRLTVL.

The CDR3 loop reads CASSAGGAGANVLTF. CDR3 nucleotides: TGTGCCAGCAGCGCCGGGGGGGCAGGGGCCAACGTCCTGACTTTC. The chain combines TRBV9 with TRBJ2-6; 8 bases align to TRBD2. The CDR3 has 15 residues. Germline trimming cut 3 bases from V and 4 bases from J; bases unmatched to any gene: 3. Looked up from germline, CDR1 is SGDLS and CDR2 is YYNGEE.

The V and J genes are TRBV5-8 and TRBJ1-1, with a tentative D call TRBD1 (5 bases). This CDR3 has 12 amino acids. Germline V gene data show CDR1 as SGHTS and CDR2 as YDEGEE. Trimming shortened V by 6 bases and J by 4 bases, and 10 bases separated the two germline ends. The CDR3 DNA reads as TGTGCCAGCACGGGGGGGAGCACTGAAGCTTTCTTT. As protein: CASTGGSTEAFF.

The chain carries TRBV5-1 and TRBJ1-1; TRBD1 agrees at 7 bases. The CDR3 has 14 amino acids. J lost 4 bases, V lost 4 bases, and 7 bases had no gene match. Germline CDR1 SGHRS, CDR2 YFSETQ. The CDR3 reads CASSAQGWSTEAFF. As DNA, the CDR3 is TGCGCCAGCAGCGCACAGGGGTGGAGCACTGAAGCTTTCTTT.

CDR3 bases: TGTGCCAGCAGTTTAGGGGGACTCAGCTCCTACGAGCAGTACGTC. Amino acids: CASSLGGLSSYEQYV. V and J are TRBV28 and TRBJ2-7; TRBD2 is a possible D gene (6 bases). Trimming shortened V by 2 bases and J by 0 bases, and 11 bases separated the two germline ends. Germline V CDR1 and CDR2: MDHEN, SYDVKM. The CDR3 is 15 amino acids.

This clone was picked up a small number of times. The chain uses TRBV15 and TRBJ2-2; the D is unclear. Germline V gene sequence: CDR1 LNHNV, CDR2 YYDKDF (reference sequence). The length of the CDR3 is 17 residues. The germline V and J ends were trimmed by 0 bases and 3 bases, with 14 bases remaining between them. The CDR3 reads CATSRDPPGRDTGELFF. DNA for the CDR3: TGTGCCACCAGCAGAGATCCACCGGGTCGGGACACCGGGGAGCTGTTTTTT.

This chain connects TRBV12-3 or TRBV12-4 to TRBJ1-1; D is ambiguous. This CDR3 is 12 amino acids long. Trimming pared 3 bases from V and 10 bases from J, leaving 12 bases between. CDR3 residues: CASSFEGSAAFF. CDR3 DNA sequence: TGTGCCAGCAGTTTCGAGGGAAGTGCAGCTTTCTTT.